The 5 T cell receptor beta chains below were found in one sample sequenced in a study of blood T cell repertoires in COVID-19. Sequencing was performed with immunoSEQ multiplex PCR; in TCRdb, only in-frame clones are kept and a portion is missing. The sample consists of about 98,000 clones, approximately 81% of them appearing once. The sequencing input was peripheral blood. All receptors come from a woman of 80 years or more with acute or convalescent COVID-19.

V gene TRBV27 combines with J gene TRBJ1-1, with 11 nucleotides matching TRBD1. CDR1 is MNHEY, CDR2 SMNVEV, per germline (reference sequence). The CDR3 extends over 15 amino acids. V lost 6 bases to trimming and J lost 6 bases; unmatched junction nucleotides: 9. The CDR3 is CASSPNRDRGSEAFF. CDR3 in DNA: TGTGCCAGCAGCCCGAACCGGGACAGGGGGTCTGAAGCTTTCTTT.

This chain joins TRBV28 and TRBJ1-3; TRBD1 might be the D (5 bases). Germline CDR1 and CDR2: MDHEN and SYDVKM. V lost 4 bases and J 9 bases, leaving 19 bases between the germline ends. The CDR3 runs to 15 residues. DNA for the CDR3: TGTGCCAGCAGTTCCCGGGACTGGGGAGGTGGCACCATATATTTT. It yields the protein CASSSRDWGGGTIYF.

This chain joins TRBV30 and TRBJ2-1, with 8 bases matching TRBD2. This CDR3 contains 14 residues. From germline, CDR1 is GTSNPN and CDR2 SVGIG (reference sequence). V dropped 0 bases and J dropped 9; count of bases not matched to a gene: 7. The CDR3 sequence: CAWSVRAGGPEQFF. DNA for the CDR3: TGTGCCTGGAGTGTACGCGCGGGGGGCCCTGAGCAGTTCTTC.

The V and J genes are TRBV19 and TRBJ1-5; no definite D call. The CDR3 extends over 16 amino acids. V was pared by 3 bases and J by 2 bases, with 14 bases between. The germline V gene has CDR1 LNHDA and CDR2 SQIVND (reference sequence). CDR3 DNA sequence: TGTGCCAGTAGTATCCGGACTCCCATGGGCAATCAGCCCCAGCATTTT. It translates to CASSIRTPMGNQPQHF.

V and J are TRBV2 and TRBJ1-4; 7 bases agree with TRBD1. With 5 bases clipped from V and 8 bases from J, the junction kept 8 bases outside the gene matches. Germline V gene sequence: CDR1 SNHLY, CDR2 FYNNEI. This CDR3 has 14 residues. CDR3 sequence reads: CASSLQGQEEKLFF. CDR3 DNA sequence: TGTGCCAGCAGTTTACAGGGGCAGGAAGAAAAACTGTTTTTT.